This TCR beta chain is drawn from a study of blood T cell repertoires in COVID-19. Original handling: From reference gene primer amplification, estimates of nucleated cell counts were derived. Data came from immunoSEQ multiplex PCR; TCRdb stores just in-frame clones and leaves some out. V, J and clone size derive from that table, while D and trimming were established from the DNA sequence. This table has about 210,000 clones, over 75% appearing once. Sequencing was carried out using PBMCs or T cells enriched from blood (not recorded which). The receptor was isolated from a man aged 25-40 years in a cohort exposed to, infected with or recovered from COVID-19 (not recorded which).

The CDR3 DNA follows: TGTGCCAGCAGCAAGCGGGAGGGATACGAGCAGTACTTC. It encodes CASSKREGYEQYF. The chain carries TRBV6-5 and TRBJ2-7; 10 nucleotides match TRBD2. J was trimmed by 4 bases and V by 6 bases; bases with no gene match: 3. CDR1 is MNHEY and CDR2 is SVGAGI in the germline V gene. This CDR3 is built from 13 residues.